This T cell receptor (beta chain) emerged from a study of T-cell reconstitution after alpha-beta-depleted transplantation in children. Points from the study as a whole: Expanded graft clones, several hundred of them, were reportedly the source of alpha-beta T cells about two months after transplant.

Unique molecular identifiers featured in how the TCRbeta library was prepared. One entry per CDR3 protein, called by TCRdb with MiXCR from the PCR reads. Of 500,000 to 750,000 distinct CDR3 sequences detected, roughly 13% appear once; the ten largest clones hold 2% to 2.5%. In its sample, this clonotype was seen many times. Its antigen remains unknown. Source: PBMCs, mostly from graft donor cells, taken 360 days after TCRalphabeta/CD19-depleted stem cell transplant. This sequence originates from a male patient younger than 18 who had a stem cell transplant for acute myeloid leukemia, so the T cells may come from the graft donor.

CDR3 DNA: TGCGCCAGCAGCCAAGATTTGACAGGTGATGGGAAGGGGCAAGAGACCCAGTACTTC. Its protein product is CASSQDLTGDGKGQETQYF. The gene calls are TRBV4-3 and TRBJ2-5; TRBD1 might be the D (6 bases). V was pared by 0 bases and J by 2 bases, with 22 bases between. CDR3 length: 19 amino acids. In germline, CDR1 is LGHNA, CDR2 YSLEER.